The 21 T cell receptor beta chains below were found in one sample sequenced in a study of blood T cell repertoires in COVID-19. Sequencing was performed with immunoSEQ multiplex PCR; in TCRdb, only in-frame clones are kept and a portion is missing. Of 150,000 to 200,000 clones listed, around 87% are singletons. Sequenced input: peripheral blood. These TCRs come from a man between 50 and 59 years old with acute or convalescent COVID-19.

The CDR3, as DNA: TGTGCCAGCAGTGCGCCAGGGGGGAAAAGGGGACTTTACGAGCAGTACTTC. It translates to CASSAPGGKRGLYEQYF. V gene TRBV2 combines with J gene TRBJ2-7; tentative D call: TRBD1 (7 bases). The germline CDR1 and CDR2 sequences are SNHLY and FYNNEI. The germline V and J ends were trimmed by 4 bases and 4 bases, with 23 bases remaining between them. The CDR3 is 17 amino acids.

This clone was observed a few times. The CDR3 nucleotides are TGTGCCAGCAGCTTATCCCCGACGGGGGCCCAGTACTTC. This gives the protein CASSLSPTGAQYF. The chain couples TRBV7-2 to TRBJ2-5; tentatively, D is TRBD2 (6 bases). Germline-derived CDR1 and CDR2 are SGHTA and FQGNSA. The CDR3 spans 13 residues. Trimming pared 2 bases from V and 9 bases from J, leaving 13 bases between.

CDR3: CASGRPTGANYGYTF. CDR3 coding DNA: TGCGCCAGCGGAAGACCGACAGGGGCTAACTATGGCTACACCTTC. V gene TRBV4-1 combines with J gene TRBJ1-2, with 8 bases fitting TRBD1. J gave up 0 bases and V 8 bases, and 8 bases lay outside the gene matches. The CDR3 has 15 residues. Germline assignment: CDR1 MGHRA and CDR2 YSYEKL.

This clone was picked up one time. The V gene is TRBV10-3, the J gene TRBJ2-2; tentative D call: TRBD1 (5 bases). The germline V and J ends were trimmed by 7 bases and 4 bases, with 10 bases remaining between them. The CDR3 spans 13 residues. Germline V gene lookup returns CDR1 ENHRY and CDR2 SYGVKD. This CDR3 is CAITLGVTGELFF. CDR3 DNA: TGTGCCATCACCTTAGGGGTCACCGGGGAGCTGTTTTTT.

The V call is TRBV27, the J call TRBJ2-1; TRBD2 agrees at 11 bases. Germline assignment: CDR1 MNHEY and CDR2 SMNVEV (reference sequence). J lost 6 bases, V lost 6 bases, and 7 bases had no gene match. This CDR3 has 15 residues. This chain's CDR3 is CASSVAGGLFNEQFF. CDR3 bases: TGTGCCAGCAGCGTAGCGGGGGGGCTCTTCAATGAGCAGTTCTTC.

CDR3 amino acids: CASSPSTGGSGGYTF. As DNA, the CDR3 is TGTGCCAGCTCACCGTCGACAGGGGGTTCGGGAGGCTACACCTTC. The chain joins TRBV18 to TRBJ1-2, with 9 nucleotides matching TRBD1. The V segment lost 3 bases and the J segment 8 bases; nucleotides outside the gene matches: 10. The CDR3 consists of 15 residues. CDR1 KGHSH and CDR2 LQKENI come from the germline V gene.

The CDR3, as DNA: TGTGCCAGCAGTCCGCTTTCGATCGGGACTAGCGGCGGGGAGCTGTTTTTT. It specifies CASSPLSIGTSGGELFF. The chain joins TRBV5-5 to TRBJ2-2; TRBD2 matches 11 bases. CDR3 length equals 17 residues. Germline loops: CDR1 SGHKS, CDR2 YYEKEE (reference sequence). Trimming at V came to 5 bases and at J to 7 bases, leaving 13 bases not matched to a gene.

The chain combines TRBV6-5 with TRBJ2-1, with 9 positions matching TRBD1. Germline CDR1 MNHEY, CDR2 SVGAGI. The V and J ends lost 2 bases and 8 bases, in that order; junction bases with no gene match: 4. This CDR3 is 14 amino acids long. In nucleotides, the CDR3 is TGTGCCAGCAGTTACAGGGGACAGGGCGATGAGCAGTTCTTC. It specifies CASSYRGQGDEQFF.

This sequence joins TRBV7-2 and TRBJ2-7; maybe TRBD1 (6 bases). Germline V gives CDR1 SGHTA, CDR2 FQGNSA. This CDR3 is 13 amino acids long. V was clipped by 5 bases and J by 2 bases, with 10 bases between them. The CDR3 sequence is CASSEDSPYEQYV. For the CDR3, the DNA is TGTGCCAGCAGCGAGGACAGTCCCTACGAGCAGTACGTC.

CDR3 sequence reads: CASSYDRGYGYTF. The CDR3 DNA follows: TGTGCCAGCAGCTATGACAGGGGGTATGGCTACACCTTC. The chain uses TRBV28 and TRBJ1-2, with 9 bases lining up with TRBD1. J lost 5 bases, V lost 6 bases, and 4 bases had no gene match. The CDR3 loop spans 13 amino acids. Germline-derived CDR1 and CDR2 are MDHEN and SYDVKM.

The chain uses TRBV7-2 and TRBJ2-4; 10 nucleotides line up with TRBD2. This CDR3 is built from 15 residues. Losses at the gene ends were 1 base for V and 7 bases for J; bases not matched to a gene: 4. CDR1 is SGHTA and CDR2 is FQGNSA in the germline V gene. In DNA form, the CDR3 reads TGTGCCAGCAGCTTAGACCGGGGACTAGCGAACATTCAGTACTTC. Encoded protein: CASSLDRGLANIQYF.

The chain couples TRBV4-1 to TRBJ2-7; 10 positions match TRBD1. This CDR3 region has 14 residues. Per the germline V gene, CDR1 is MGHRA and CDR2 is YSYEKL. The trim removed 4 bases at V and 5 bases at J, leaving 5 bases unmatched. CDR3 DNA: TGCGCCAGCAGCCGGACAGGGGGAATCAACGAGCAGTACTTC. It yields the protein CASSRTGGINEQYF.

This rearrangement joins TRBV4-1 to TRBJ2-1; 7 positions agree with TRBD2. The CDR3 length is 15 residues. CDR1 is MGHRA and CDR2 is YSYEKL in the germline V gene. V shed 2 bases and J 7 bases; nucleotides not matched to a gene: 8. The CDR3 DNA reads TGCGCCAGCAGCCAACTTTGGGGGGGAGGAAATGAGCAGTTCTTC. Translated: CASSQLWGGGNEQFF.

The chain combines TRBV11-1 with TRBJ2-2; 7 positions match TRBD2. Germline V gene data show CDR1 as SGHAT and CDR2 as FQDESV (reference sequence). The CDR3 loop spans 14 amino acids. V was clipped by 4 bases and J by 7 bases; unmatched bases: 6. The CDR3 DNA follows: TGTGCCAGCAGCTCCCAGCGGGGTAACGGGGAGCTGTTTTTT. Translation: CASSSQRGNGELFF.

V and J are TRBV27 and TRBJ2-7, with D uncertain. CDR1 is MNHEY, CDR2 SMNVEV, per germline (reference sequence). The CDR3 length is 17 residues. Trimming took 0 bases from V and 0 from J, leaving 15 bases between them. The CDR3 is CASSLSRSSHISYEQYF. DNA for the CDR3: TGTGCCAGCAGTTTATCGAGATCTTCCCATATCTCCTACGAGCAGTACTTC.

The chain combines TRBV5-4 with TRBJ1-1; no clear D gene. CDR1 SGHNT and CDR2 YYREEE come from the germline V gene (reference sequence). Trimming shortened V by 1 base and J by 5 bases, and 6 bases separated the two germline ends. The CDR3 has 12 residues. DNA for the CDR3: TGTGCCAGCAGCTTGTCCGGGACTGAAGCTTTCTTT. It specifies CASSLSGTEAFF.

The chain couples TRBV5-5 to TRBJ2-1, with 8 bases identical to TRBD2. The CDR3 length is 15 residues. Germline lookup yields CDR1 SGHKS and CDR2 YYEKEE (reference sequence). The trim removed 0 bases at V and 6 bases at J, leaving 5 bases unmatched. In DNA, the CDR3 is TGTGCCAGCAGCTTGGAAATAGCGGGAATCAATGAGCAGTTCTTC. This sequence encodes CASSLEIAGINEQFF.

Comment on this clone: In the same sample, other DNA sequences code for this CDR3. V is TRBV7-9 and J is TRBJ2-2; perhaps TRBD1 as D (7 bases). This CDR3 contains 15 residues. V lost 5 bases to trimming and J lost 2 bases, with 12 bases between them. CDR1 is SEHNR, CDR2 FQNEAQ, per germline (reference sequence). CDR3 sequence reads: CASSPRDSNTGELFF. The CDR3 DNA follows: TGTGCCAGCAGCCCGCGGGACAGCAACACCGGGGAGCTGTTTTTT.

V gene TRBV12-3 or TRBV12-4 combines with J gene TRBJ1-3; D is uncertain. Trimming pared 2 bases from V and 7 bases from J, leaving 9 bases between. This CDR3 spans 13 amino acids. CDR3 residues: CASSLRRRNTIYF. CDR3 in DNA: TGTGCCAGCAGTTTAAGGAGGAGGAACACCATATATTTT.

This clone occurred once. This chain links TRBV7-9 with TRBJ2-4; the match to TRBD2 covers 12 bases. After removal of 2 bases from V and 6 bases from J, the junction contained 8 bases not matched to a gene. Germline CDR1 reads SEHNR; CDR2 reads FQNEAQ (reference sequence). The CDR3 has 17 amino acids. The CDR3 nucleotides read TGTGCCAGCAGCTTACCTAGCGGGAGGGCCGGGGGAAACATTCAGTACTTC. Its translation: CASSLPSGRAGGNIQYF.

The chain uses TRBV18 and TRBJ1-5; 7 bases line up with TRBD1. The length of the CDR3 is 15 residues. With V trimmed by 2 bases and J by 7 bases, 8 bases remained unmatched. The V gene's germline CDR1 is KGHSH and CDR2 LQKENI. The CDR3 loop is CASSPGVQGEQPQHF. CDR3 coding DNA: TGTGCCAGCTCACCAGGGGTCCAGGGGGAGCAGCCCCAGCATTTT.